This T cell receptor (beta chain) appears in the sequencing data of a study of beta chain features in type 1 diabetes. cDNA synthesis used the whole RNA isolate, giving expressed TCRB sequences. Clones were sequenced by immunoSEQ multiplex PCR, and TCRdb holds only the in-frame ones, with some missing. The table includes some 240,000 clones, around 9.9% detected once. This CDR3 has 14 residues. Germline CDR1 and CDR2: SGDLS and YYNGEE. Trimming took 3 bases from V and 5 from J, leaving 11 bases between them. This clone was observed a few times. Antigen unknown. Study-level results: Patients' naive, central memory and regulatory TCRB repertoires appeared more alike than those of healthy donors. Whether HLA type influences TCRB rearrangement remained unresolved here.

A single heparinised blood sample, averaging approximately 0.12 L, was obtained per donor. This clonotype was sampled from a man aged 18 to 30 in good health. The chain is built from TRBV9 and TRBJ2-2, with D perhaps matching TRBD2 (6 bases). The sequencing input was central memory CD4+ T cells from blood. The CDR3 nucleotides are TGTGCCAGCAGCGCGGGGGTGGAAACCGGGGAGCTGTTTTTT. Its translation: CASSAGVETGELFF.